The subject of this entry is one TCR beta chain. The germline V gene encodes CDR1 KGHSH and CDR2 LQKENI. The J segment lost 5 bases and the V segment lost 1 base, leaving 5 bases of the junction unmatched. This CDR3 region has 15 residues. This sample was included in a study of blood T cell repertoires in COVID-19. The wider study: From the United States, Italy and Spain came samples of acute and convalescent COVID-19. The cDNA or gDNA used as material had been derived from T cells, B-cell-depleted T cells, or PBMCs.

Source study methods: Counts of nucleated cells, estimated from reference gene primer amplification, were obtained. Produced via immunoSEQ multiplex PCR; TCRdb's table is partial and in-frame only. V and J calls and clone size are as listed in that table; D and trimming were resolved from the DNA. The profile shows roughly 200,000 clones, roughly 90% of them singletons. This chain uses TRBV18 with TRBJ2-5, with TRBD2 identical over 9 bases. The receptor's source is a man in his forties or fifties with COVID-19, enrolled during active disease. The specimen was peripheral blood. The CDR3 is CASSPLLAGAETQYF. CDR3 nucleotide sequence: TGTGCCAGCTCACCACTATTAGCGGGGGCGGAGACCCAGTACTTC. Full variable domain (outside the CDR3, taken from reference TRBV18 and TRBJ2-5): NAGVMQNPRHLVRRRGQEARLRCSPMKGHSHVYWYRQLPEEGLKFMVYLQKENIIDESGMPKERFSAEFPKEGPSILRIQQVVRGDSAAYFCASSPLLAGAETQYFGPGTRLLVL.